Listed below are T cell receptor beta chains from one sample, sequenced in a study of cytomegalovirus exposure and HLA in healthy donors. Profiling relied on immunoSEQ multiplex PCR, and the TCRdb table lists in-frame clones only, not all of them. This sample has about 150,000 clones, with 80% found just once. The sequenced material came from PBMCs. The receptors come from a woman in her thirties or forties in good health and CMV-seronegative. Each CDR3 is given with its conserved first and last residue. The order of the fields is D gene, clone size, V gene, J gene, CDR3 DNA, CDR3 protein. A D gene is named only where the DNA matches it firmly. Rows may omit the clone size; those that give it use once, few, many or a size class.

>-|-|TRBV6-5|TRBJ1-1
TGTGCCAGCAGTTACGTAGGGGGGAACACTGAAGCTTTCTTT
CASSYVGGNTEAFF
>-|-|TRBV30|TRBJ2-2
TGTGCCTGGAAGCAGGGCTGGGACACCGGGGAGCTGTTTTTT
CAWKQGWDTGELFF
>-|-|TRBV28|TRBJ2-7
TGTGCCAGCACCCTTGGAGGGGCCGGTCCCTACGAGCAGTACTTC
CASTLGGAGPYEQYF
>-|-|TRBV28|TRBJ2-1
TGTGCCAGCAGTTTATATCGGGACAACTACAATGAGCAGTTCTTC
CASSLYRDNYNEQFF
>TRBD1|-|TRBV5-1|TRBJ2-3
TGCGCCAGCAGCTTGGAAGGACAGGGTGTTTCAGATACGCAGTATTTT
CASSLEGQGVSDTQYF
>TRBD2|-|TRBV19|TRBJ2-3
TGTGCCAGTAGTATGTTTAACGGGAGGGGGTCAGATACGCAGTATTTT
CASSMFNGRGSDTQYF
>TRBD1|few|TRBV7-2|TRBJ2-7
TGTGCCAGCAGCTCGACGGGGACAGGGATTTCCTACGAGCAGTACTTC
CASSSTGTGISYEQYF
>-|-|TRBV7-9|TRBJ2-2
TGTGCCACCGAGGGGGACAAGCCTAGTGCGTACACCGGGGAGCTGTTTTTT
CATEGDKPSAYTGELFF
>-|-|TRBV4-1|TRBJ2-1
TGCGCCAGCAGCCAAGGGTCCCAGGCGGGACCAAGCCATGAGCAGTTCTTC
CASSQGSQAGPSHEQFF
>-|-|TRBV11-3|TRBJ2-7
TGTGCCAGCAGCCGCGATCCCTACCTCTCCTACGAGCAGTACTTC
CASSRDPYLSYEQYF
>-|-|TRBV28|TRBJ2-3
TGTGCCAGCAGTCGGACTAAAAATACGCAGTATTTT
CASSRTKNTQYF
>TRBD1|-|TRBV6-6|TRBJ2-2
TGTGCCAGCAGGGGGACAGGGACGAACACCGGGGAGCTGTTTTTT
CASRGTGTNTGELFF
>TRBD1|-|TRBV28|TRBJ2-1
TGTGCCAGCAGTCGACCGGGACAGGTCTACAATGAGCAGTTCTTC
CASSRPGQVYNEQFF
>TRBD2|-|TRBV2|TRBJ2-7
TGTGCCAGCAGTGAACAACTAGCGGGGAATGTGTGGCAGTACTTC
CASSEQLAGNVWQYF
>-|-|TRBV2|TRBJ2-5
TGTGCCACCAGGAGGGCCGGGGAGACCCAGTACTTC
CATRRAGETQYF
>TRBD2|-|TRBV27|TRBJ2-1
TGTGCCAGCAGTTCATGGACTAGCGGACACTACAATGAGCAGTTCTTC
CASSSWTSGHYNEQFF
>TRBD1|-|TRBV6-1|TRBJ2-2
TGTGCCAGCAGCCGGACAGGGGTTAACACCGGGGAGCTGTTTTTT
CASSRTGVNTGELFF
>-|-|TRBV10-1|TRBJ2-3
TGCGCCAGCAGTCTAGTGGGGCAGGGATCTAGCACAGATACGCAGTATTTT
CASSLVGQGSSTDTQYF
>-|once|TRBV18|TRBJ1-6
TGTGCCAGCTCACCAAGTGGGCGGGGAGAGGAGTCACCCCTCCACTTT
CASSPSGRGEESPLHF
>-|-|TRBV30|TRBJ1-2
TGTGCCTGGAGTATAGGGGCTGGCTACACCTTC
CAWSIGAGYTF
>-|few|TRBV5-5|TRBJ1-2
TGTGCCAGCAGCTTAGAACCGGGCTATGGCTACACCTTC
CASSLEPGYGYTF
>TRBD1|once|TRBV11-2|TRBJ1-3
TGTGCCAGCAGCTCCGGGCGTGGCAGGGGGATACGAAACACCATATATTTT
CASSSGRGRGIRNTIYF
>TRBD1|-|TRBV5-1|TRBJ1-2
TGCGCCAGCAGCTTGGAGGGACAGGGGGCTCATGGCTACACCTTC
CASSLEGQGAHGYTF
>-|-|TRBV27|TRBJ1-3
TGTGCCAGCAGACCCAGGGGAGCGGGAAACACCATATATTTT
CASRPRGAGNTIYF
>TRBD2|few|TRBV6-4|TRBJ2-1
TGTGCCAGCAGCCGACTAGCGGGGCCATATGAGCAGTTCTTC
CASSRLAGPYEQFF
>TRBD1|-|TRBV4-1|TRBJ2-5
TGCGCCAGCAGCCTCACGGACAGGGGGTTTAGGGAGACCCAGTACTTC
CASSLTDRGFRETQYF
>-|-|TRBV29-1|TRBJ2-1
TGCAGCGTAGTACATGGCAATGAGCAGTTCTTC
CSVVHGNEQFF
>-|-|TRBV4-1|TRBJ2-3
TGCGCCAGCAGCCAAGATCGACCGGGTACAGATACGCAGTATTTT
CASSQDRPGTDTQYF
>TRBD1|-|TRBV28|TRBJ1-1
TGTGCCAGCAGTCACCGGGACAGCGAAGCTTTCTTT
CASSHRDSEAFF
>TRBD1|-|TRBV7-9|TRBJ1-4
TGTGCCAGCAGCGACCAGGGGGCGCTTGAAAAACTGTTTTTT
CASSDQGALEKLFF
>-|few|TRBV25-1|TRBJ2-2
TGTGCCAGCACCTTAGCCCGCACCGGGGAGCTGTTTTTT
CASTLARTGELFF
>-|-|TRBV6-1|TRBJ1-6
TGTGCCAGCAGTGCCCAGGGCTCCTATAATTCACCCCTCCACTTT
CASSAQGSYNSPLHF